This entry is about one TCR beta chain. The germline V gene has CDR1 LGHNA and CDR2 YNFKEQ. This CDR3 has 17 amino acids. V was pared by 0 bases and J by 4 bases, with 4 bases of the junction left unmatched. These data come from a study of shared clonotypes between healthy human individuals. Generated by immunoSEQ multiplex PCR, the TCRdb table keeps only in-frame clones and is missing some. This sample has 2,500,000 or so clones, with under 95% found just once. Sequenced: naive CD4+ T cells from PBMCs. Regarding subset: CD45RA+ positively selected. The chain carries TRBV4-2 and TRBJ2-2, with 11 bases aligning to TRBD1. The clonotype comes from a man aged 18 to 35 in good health. Some clones in this sample may be carry-over from other donors' samples. The chain's CDR3 is CASSQDGGQGATGELFF. The CDR3 DNA reads as TGTGCCAGCAGCCAAGATGGCGGACAGGGGGCCACCGGGGAGCTGTTTTTT.